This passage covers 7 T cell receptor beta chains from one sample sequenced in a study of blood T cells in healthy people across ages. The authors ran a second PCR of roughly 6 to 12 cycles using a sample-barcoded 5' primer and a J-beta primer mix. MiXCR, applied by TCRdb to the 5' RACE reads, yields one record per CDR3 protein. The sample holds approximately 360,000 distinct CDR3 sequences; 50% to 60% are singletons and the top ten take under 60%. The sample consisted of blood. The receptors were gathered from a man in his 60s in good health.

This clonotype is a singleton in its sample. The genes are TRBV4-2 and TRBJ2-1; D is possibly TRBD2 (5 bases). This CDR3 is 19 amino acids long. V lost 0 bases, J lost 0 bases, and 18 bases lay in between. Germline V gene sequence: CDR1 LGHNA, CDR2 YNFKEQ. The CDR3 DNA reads TGTGCCAGCAGCCAAGATTGGGCTAGCCCGTCGAGCTCCTACAATGAGCAGTTCTTC. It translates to CASSQDWASPSSSYNEQFF.

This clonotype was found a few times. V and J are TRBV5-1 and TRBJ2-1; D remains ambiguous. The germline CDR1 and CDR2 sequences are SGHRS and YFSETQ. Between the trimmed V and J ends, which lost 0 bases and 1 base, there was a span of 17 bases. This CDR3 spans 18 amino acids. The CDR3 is CASSLALLTGASYNEQFF. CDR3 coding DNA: TGCGCCAGCAGCTTGGCGCTACTTACGGGTGCTTCCTACAATGAGCAGTTCTTC.

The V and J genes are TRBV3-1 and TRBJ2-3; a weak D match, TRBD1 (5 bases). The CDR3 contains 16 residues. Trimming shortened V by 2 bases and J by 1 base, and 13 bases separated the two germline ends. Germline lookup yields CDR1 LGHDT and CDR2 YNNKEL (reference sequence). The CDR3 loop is CASSQTGPTGTDTQYF. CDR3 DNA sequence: TGTGCCAGCAGCCAAACAGGCCCCACGGGCACAGATACGCAGTATTTT.

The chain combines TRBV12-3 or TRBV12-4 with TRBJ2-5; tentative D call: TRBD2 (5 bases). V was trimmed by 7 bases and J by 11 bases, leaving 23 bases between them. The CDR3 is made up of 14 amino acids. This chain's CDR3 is CASTPSGLSYGQYF. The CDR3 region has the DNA TGTGCCAGCACCCCATCGGGGTTATCCTACGGGCAGTACTTC.

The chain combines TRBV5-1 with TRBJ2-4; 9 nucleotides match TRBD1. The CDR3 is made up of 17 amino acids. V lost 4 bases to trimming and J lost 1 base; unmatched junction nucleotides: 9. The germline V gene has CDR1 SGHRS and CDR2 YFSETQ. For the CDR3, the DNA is TGCGCCAGCAGCATGGACTTAGGGACAGGGGCCAAAAACATTCAGTACTTC. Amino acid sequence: CASSMDLGTGAKNIQYF.

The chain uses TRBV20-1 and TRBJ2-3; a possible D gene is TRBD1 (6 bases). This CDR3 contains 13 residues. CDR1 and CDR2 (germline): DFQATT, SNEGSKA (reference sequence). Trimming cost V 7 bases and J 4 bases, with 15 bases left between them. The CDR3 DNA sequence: TGCAGTGTCAGGGGCAGGGCCCCAGATACGCAGTATTTT. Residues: CSVRGRAPDTQYF.

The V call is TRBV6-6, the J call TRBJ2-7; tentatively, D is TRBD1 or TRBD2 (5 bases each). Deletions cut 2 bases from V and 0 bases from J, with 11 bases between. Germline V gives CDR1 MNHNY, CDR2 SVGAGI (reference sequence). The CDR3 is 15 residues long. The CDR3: CASSYGTGSSYEQYF. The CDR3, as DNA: TGTGCCAGCAGTTACGGGACGGGCAGCTCCTACGAGCAGTACTTC.